The source of this T cell receptor beta chain is a study of CD8 T cells in ankylosing spondylitis. This clonotype came up many times. Its cognate antigen is unknown. General observations from the study: Some motif variants had been reported before (in reactive arthritis synovial fluid and blood). Reports say disease-linked clones showed up significantly more in matched ankylosing spondylitis synovial fluid. For ankylosing spondylitis blood, a TCR beta motif of eight or nine highly homologous variants appeared characteristic.

The germline gives CDR1 SGHRS, CDR2 YFSETQ. V lost 4 bases to trimming and J lost 4 bases, with 15 bases between them. This CDR3 has 14 amino acids. Generation of TCR beta libraries employed quantitative 5'-RACE incorporating molecular barcodes. TCRdb used MiXCR to reprocess the 5' RACE reads, holding one entry per CDR3 protein. Of 300,000 to 350,000 distinct CDR3 sequences listed, about 20% are singletons. V and J are TRBV5-1 and TRBJ2-7; the D is unclear. The receptor's source is a female donor with ankylosing spondylitis or in good health (not recorded which). The material sequenced was blood, either unsorted or a sorted T cell fraction (not recorded which). The CDR3 DNA reads as TGCGCCAGCAGCGTAGACCAGGATTTTTACGAGCAGTACTTC. Translating it yields CASSVDQDFYEQYF.